This record looks at one T cell receptor beta chain sequence and its context. This specimen comes from a study of CXCR3-negative and CXCR3-positive naive CD8 T cells. About the research overall: Every library held about 1.5 +/- 0.3 million TRB reads, and the total came to about 135 million.

cDNA libraries for TRB were generated by 5' RACE incorporating UMI labels. From its re-call of the 5' RACE reads, TCRdb lists each CDR3 protein once, without DNA. This sample's table has 43,000 or so distinct CDR3 sequences. The germline V gene has CDR1 MNHEY and CDR2 SVGAGI. The CDR3 covers 13 residues. The chain couples TRBV6-5 to TRBJ2-1; TCRdb selects TRBD1, and the lack of DNA leaves this call unchecked. Input material: memory CD8+ T cells from blood. The TCR comes from a human donor in good health. Some clones in this sample may be carry-over from other donors' samples. The CDR3 loop is CASGWDRGNEQFF.